This entry describes one T cell receptor beta chain. Its antigen remains unidentified. Using its own MiXCR run on the multiplex PCR reads, TCRdb lists one record per CDR3 protein. The table lists 150,000 to 250,000 distinct CDR3 sequences, around a third of them singletons. These data belong to a study of breast tumors, draining lymph nodes, adjacent tissues. Broader study findings: Compared with lymph nodes, tumors were less diverse; compared with nontumor tissue, more.

Breast cancer patients provided tissue from their axillary draining lymph nodes. Sequencing was carried out using axillary lymph node tissue. The TCR sequence derives from a female donor with breast cancer. Some clones in this sample may be carry-over from other donors' samples.

CDR3 sequence (DNA): TGTGCCAGCAGTTCCCAGCAGGGGGCTGGTCAGCCCCAGTACTTC. It translates to CASSSQQGAGQPQYF. The genes are TRBV6-5 and TRBJ2-5; 8 bases are shared with TRBD1. The CDR3 contains 15 residues. Per the germline V gene, CDR1 is MNHEY and CDR2 is SVGAGI. After removal of 4 bases from V and 9 bases from J, the junction contained 13 bases not matched to a gene.